Included here is one T cell receptor (beta chain) sequence, with context. Germline loops: CDR1 SNHLY, CDR2 FYNNEI. The germline V and J ends were trimmed by 10 bases and 6 bases, with 15 bases remaining between them. This CDR3 is built from 12 residues. The data were taken from a study of blood T cell repertoires in COVID-19. On the study more broadly: Samples came from the United States, Italy and Spain, spanning acute and convalescent COVID-19. Sources were T cells, B-cell-depleted T cells, or PBMCs; the material itself was cDNA or gDNA.

Assignments of participants to cohorts depended upon their own reported clinical history. For recovered donors of Cohort 3, there were two negative PCRs, clearance, or symptom resolution. TCRdb's table, derived via immunoSEQ multiplex PCR, lists solely in-frame clones and lacks some. The repertoire holds about 480,000 clones, with roughly 88% as singletons. This TCR was sampled from a woman in her 40s who had recovered from COVID-19. Sequencing was done on a sample of PBMCs or T cells enriched from blood (not recorded which). This rearrangement joins TRBV2 to TRBJ1-1; D is possibly TRBD1 (5 bases). CDR3 bases: TGTGCCACCGGGCCCCGGGGGGCTGAAGCTTTCTTT. Encoded protein: CATGPRGAEAFF.